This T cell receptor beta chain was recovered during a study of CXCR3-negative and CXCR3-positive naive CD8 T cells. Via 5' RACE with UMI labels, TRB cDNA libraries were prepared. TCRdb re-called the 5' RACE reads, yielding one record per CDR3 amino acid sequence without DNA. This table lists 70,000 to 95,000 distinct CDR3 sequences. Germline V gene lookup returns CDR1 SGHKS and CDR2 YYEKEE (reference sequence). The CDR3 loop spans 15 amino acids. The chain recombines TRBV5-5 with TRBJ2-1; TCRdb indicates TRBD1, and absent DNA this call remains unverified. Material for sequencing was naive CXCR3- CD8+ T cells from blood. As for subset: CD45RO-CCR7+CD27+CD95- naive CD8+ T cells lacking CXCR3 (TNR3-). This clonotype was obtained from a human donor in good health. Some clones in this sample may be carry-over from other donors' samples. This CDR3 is CASSPDISSYNEQFF.